The following is a T cell receptor beta chain sequence with its context. The authors' processing: Researchers report that nucleated cell counts were estimated from reference gene primer amplification. Some clones are missing from TCRdb's copy, which holds only in-frame ones; the method was immunoSEQ multiplex PCR. V, J and clone size are those of that table, while D and trimming were read from the DNA. The table has a few hundred thousand clones, more than 65% seen once. This sample was included in a study of blood T cell repertoires in COVID-19. Enrolment of Seattle patients took place during active infection, and they were followed longitudinally. The TCR was taken from a person between 65 and 79 years old with COVID-19, enrolled during active disease. Sample: peripheral blood.

CDR3 coding DNA: TGTGCCAGCAGCTTTCGGGCGGGTTCCTACGAGCAGTACTTC. It encodes CASSFRAGSYEQYF. The genes are TRBV7-2 and TRBJ2-7, with D perhaps matching TRBD2 (5 bases). Trimming removed 3 bases from V and 1 base from J, with 10 bases in between. The CDR3 loop spans 14 amino acids. Germline CDR1 is SGHTA and CDR2 is FQGNSA.